These 12 T cell receptor beta chains came from one sample sequenced in a study of blood T cell repertoires in COVID-19. Repertoires were generated with immunoSEQ multiplex PCR, while TCRdb's copy carries only in-frame clones and drops some. This table holds approximately 260,000 clones, 65% to 85% found once. The sequencing sample was made of peripheral blood. These receptors were collected from a woman in her thirties or forties with active or convalescent COVID-19.

This clone was seen only a few times. J is TRBJ2-2 and V is TRBV5-1, with 7 bases identical to TRBD1. Germline V gene lookup returns CDR1 SGHRS and CDR2 YFSETQ. The CDR3 consists of 14 residues. Trimming removed 4 bases from V and 5 bases from J; junction bases left unmatched: 5. The CDR3 sequence: CASSNDRVTGELFF. The CDR3, as DNA: TGCGCCAGCAGCAACGACAGGGTTACCGGGGAGCTGTTTTTT.

This clone has a handful of counts. The J gene is TRBJ1-2, the V gene TRBV11-2; D is unclear. The V gene's germline CDR1 is SGHAT and CDR2 FQNNGV. V shed 4 bases and J shed 8 bases, with 17 bases lying between them. CDR3 length equals 14 residues. The CDR3 spells CASSSTSGPYGYTF. CDR3 DNA: TGTGCCAGCAGCTCAACCAGCGGGCCCTACGGCTACACCTTC.

The chain carries TRBV7-3 and TRBJ1-3; a weak D match, TRBD1 (6 bases). CDR3 length: 14 amino acids. Germline lookup yields CDR1 SGHTA and CDR2 FQGTGA. V lost 6 bases and J 2 bases, leaving 11 bases between the germline ends. The DNA of the CDR3 is TGTGCCAGCAGTATCGACAGGCCTGGAAACACCATATATTTT. Translation: CASSIDRPGNTIYF.

This chain connects TRBV5-1 to TRBJ2-3; D gene ambiguous. The V end lost 7 bases, the J end lost 4 bases, and 10 bases lay between the germline ends. Germline CDR1 is SGHRS and CDR2 is YFSETQ. This CDR3 spans 12 amino acids. CDR3 sequence (DNA): TGCGCCAGCGGTCACAGAGCAGATACGCAGTATTTT. Amino acid sequence: CASGHRADTQYF.

The rearrangement links TRBV2 to TRBJ1-2; D call uncertain. The germline V and J ends were trimmed by 6 bases and 3 bases, with 11 bases remaining between them. Germline-derived CDR1 and CDR2 are SNHLY and FYNNEI. This CDR3 has 13 residues. In DNA, the CDR3 is TGTGCCAGCAGGTCTGGCAGCGACTATGGCTACACCTTC. This encodes CASRSGSDYGYTF.

A single count supports this clone. The genes are TRBV6-5 and TRBJ1-1; TRBD1 is a possible D gene (5 bases). This CDR3 contains 14 residues. V was pared by 6 bases and J by 0 bases, with 11 bases between. Germline CDR1 reads MNHEY; CDR2 reads SVGAGI. CDR3 DNA: TGTGCCAGCAGCAGACAGCTTCTGAACACTGAAGCTTTCTTT. Protein product: CASSRQLLNTEAFF.

The chain joins TRBV7-2 to TRBJ1-2; no reliable D call. Germline assignment: CDR1 SGHTA and CDR2 FQGNSA. This CDR3 is built from 13 residues. The V end lost 5 bases, the J end lost 7 bases, and 14 bases lay between the germline ends. In DNA form, the CDR3 reads TGTGCCAGCAGCCCCCGGGGAGGAGGTGGCTACACCTTC. Translation: CASSPRGGGGYTF.

The J gene is TRBJ2-7, the V gene TRBV6-2 or TRBV6-3; tentatively, D is TRBD1 (5 bases). Germline V lookup: CDR1 MNHEY, CDR2 SVGEGT. CDR3 size: 14 residues. V shed 4 bases and J shed 3 bases, with 13 bases lying between them. CDR3 nucleotide sequence: TGTGCCAGCAGTTCTTATAAAGGGGTCTACGAGCAGTACTTC. Its protein is CASSSYKGVYEQYF.

The chain carries TRBV7-9 and TRBJ1-2; D perhaps matches TRBD1 (5 bases). Trimming left V 7 bases short and J 4 bases short, with 22 bases between. The germline V gene encodes CDR1 SEHNR and CDR2 FQNEAQ (reference sequence). The CDR3 has 16 amino acids. The CDR3 DNA sequence: TGTGCCAGCATCCCTCTCCGGGGAGGGGTTGGCTATGGCTACACCTTC. It encodes CASIPLRGGVGYGYTF.

This clone was detected a few times. This chain uses TRBV11-3 with TRBJ1-1; possibly TRBD1 for D (5 bases). Trimming removed 8 bases from V and 1 base from J, with 17 bases in between. The CDR3 loop spans 15 amino acids. From germline, CDR1 is SGHNT and CDR2 YENEEA. The CDR3 region has the DNA TGTGCCAGCGCTCCGGGGGGGATGGGGAACACTGAAGCTTTCTTT. It encodes CASAPGGMGNTEAFF.

V is TRBV6-2 or TRBV6-3 and J is TRBJ2-7; D may be TRBD1 (5 bases). Trimming pared 4 bases from V and 1 base from J, leaving 11 bases between. Germline values: CDR1 MNHEY, CDR2 SVGEGT. The CDR3 totals 14 residues. CDR3 loop: CASSSSTVSYEQYV. The CDR3 bases are TGTGCCAGCAGTTCCTCGACAGTTTCCTACGAGCAGTACGTC.

The rearrangement uses TRBV12-5 and TRBJ1-2; 9 nucleotides agree with TRBD1. CDR1 is LGHNT, CDR2 FRNRAP, per germline. CDR3 length equals 13 residues. V trimming: 4 bases; J trimming: 8 bases; junction bases outside the gene matches: 5. CDR3 bases: TGTGCTAGTGGTTACGGACAGGGGAACGGCTACACCTTC. Its translation: CASGYGQGNGYTF. The full variable domain, with the rest looked up from reference TRBV12-5 and TRBJ1-2, is DARVTQTPRHKVTEMGQEVTMRCQPILGHNTVFWYRQTMMQGLELLAYFRNRAPLDDSGMPKDRFSAEMPDATLATLKIQPSEPRDSAVYFCASGYGQGNGYTFGSGTRLTVV.